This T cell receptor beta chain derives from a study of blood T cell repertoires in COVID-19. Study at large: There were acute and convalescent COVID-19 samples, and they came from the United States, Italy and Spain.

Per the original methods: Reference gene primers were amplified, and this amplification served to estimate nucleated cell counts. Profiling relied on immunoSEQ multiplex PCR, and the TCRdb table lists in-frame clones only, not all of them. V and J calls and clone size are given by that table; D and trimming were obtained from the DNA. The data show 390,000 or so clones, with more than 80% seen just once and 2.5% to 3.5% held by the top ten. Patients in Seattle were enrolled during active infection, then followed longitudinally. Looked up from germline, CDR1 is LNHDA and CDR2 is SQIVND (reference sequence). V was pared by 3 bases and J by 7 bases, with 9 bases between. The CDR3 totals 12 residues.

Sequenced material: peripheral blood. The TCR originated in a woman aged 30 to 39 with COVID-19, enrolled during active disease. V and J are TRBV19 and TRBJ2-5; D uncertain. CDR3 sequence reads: CASSMQSGTQYF. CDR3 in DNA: TGTGCCAGTAGTATGCAGTCGGGGACCCAGTACTTC.